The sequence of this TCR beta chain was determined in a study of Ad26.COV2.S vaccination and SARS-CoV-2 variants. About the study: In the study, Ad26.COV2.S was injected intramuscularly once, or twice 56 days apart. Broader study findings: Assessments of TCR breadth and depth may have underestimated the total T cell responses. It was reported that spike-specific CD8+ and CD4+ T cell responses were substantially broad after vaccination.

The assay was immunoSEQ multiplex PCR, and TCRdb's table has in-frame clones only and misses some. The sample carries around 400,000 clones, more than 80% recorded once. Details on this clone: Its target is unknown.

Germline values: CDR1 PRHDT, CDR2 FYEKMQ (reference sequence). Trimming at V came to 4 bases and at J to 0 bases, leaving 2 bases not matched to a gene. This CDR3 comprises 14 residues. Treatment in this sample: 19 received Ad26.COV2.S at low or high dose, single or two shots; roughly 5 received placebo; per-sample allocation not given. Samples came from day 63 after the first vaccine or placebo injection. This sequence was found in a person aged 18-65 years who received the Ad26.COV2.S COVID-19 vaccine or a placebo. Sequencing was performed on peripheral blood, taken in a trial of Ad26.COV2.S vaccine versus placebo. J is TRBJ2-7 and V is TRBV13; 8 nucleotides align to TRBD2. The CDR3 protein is CASSSGGVSYEQYF. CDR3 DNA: TGTGCCAGCAGCTCGGGGGGGGTCTCCTACGAGCAGTACTTC.